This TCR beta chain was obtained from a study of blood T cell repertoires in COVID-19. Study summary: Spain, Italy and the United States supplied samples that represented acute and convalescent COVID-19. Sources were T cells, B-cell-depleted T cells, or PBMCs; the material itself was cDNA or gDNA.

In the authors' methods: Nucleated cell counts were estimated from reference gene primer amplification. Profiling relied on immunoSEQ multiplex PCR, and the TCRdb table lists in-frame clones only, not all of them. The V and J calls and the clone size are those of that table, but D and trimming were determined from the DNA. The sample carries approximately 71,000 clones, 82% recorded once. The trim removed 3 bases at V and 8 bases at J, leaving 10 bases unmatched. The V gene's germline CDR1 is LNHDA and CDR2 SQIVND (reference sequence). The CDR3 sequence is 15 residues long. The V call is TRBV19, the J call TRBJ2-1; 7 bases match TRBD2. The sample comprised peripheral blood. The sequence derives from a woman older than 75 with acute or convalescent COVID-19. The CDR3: CASSMSAGVLHEQFF. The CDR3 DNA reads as TGTGCCAGTAGTATGTCGGCGGGAGTGTTACATGAGCAGTTCTTC.